This T cell receptor beta chain comes out of a study of human CD8 memory T cell subsets. General observations from the study: Measured by normalized Shannon-Wiener diversity, stem-like memory and precursor exhausted T cells were similarly high in diversity, which was not the case for effector memory cells. Stem-like memory T cells and precursor exhausted T cells had repertoires whose mutual overlap was minimal.

Comments on this clonotype: Its antigen is unidentified.

Preparation of the TCR beta libraries relied on UMI-labeled 5' RACE. Reanalyzing the 5' RACE reads, TCRdb keeps one entry per CDR3 protein, without DNA. The listing records about 17,000 distinct CDR3 sequences. Germline-derived CDR1 and CDR2 are KGHSY and FQNENV. The CDR3 is 14 residues long. This clonotype was obtained from a human donor in good health. V gene TRBV16 combines with J gene TRBJ2-5; lacking DNA, the TRBD1 call made by TCRdb goes unchecked. Source material: CD8+ stem-like memory T cells (TSCM and TCM) sorted from PBMCs. Specified subset: stem-like memory CD8 T cells (TSTEM), CCR7+ PD-1- TIGIT-. The CDR3 here is CASSQGKPGETQYF.